This TCR beta chain was retrieved from a study of blood T cell repertoires in COVID-19. Study overall: The study drew acute and convalescent COVID-19 samples from the United States, Italy and Spain.

Trimming cost V 3 bases and J 4 bases, with 12 bases left between them. The CDR3 extends over 14 amino acids. The germline V gene has CDR1 SGHTA and CDR2 FQGNSA. Profiled with immunoSEQ multiplex PCR; TCRdb holds only in-frame clones, not every one. Here the sample spans some 210,000 clones, 80% to 95% being singletons. The chain employs TRBV7-2 and TRBJ1-1; D possibly corresponds to TRBD1 (5 bases). Sequencing was done on a sample of peripheral blood. The TCR sequence derives from a man aged 55 to 70 with COVID-19, enrolled during active disease. The CDR3 region has the DNA TGTGCCAGCAGCTTTTCCGGGGGTGGCACTGAAGCTTTCTTT. As protein: CASSFSGGGTEAFF.